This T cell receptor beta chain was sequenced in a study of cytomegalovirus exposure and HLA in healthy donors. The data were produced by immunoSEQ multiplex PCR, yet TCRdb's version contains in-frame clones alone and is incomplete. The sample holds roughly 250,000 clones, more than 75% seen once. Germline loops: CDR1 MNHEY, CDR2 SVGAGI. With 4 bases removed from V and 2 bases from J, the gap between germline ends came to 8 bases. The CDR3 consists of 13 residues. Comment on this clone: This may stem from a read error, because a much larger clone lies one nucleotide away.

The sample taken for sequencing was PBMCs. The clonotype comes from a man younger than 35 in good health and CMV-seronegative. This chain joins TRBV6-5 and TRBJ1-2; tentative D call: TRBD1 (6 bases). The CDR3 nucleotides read TGTGCCAGCAGTTTAACAGGGAACTATGGCTACACCTTC. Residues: CASSLTGNYGYTF.